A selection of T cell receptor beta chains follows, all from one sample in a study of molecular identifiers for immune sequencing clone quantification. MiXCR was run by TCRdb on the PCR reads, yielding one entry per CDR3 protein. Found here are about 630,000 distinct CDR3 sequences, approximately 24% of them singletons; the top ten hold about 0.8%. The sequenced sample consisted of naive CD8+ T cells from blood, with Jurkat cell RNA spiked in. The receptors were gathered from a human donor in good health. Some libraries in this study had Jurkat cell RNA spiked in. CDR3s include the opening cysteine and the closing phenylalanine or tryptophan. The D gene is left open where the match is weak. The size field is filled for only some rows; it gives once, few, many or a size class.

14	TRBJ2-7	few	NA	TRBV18	CASSPTPRSYEQYF	TGTGCCAGCTCCCCAACACCTCGATCCTACGAGCAGTACTTC
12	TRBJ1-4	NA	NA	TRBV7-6	CASSKTNEKLFF	TGTGCCAGCAGCAAAACTAATGAAAAACTGTTTTTT
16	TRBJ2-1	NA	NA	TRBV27	CASSPPDSLSYNEQFF	TGTGCCAGCAGTCCCCCAGACTCGCTCTCCTACAATGAGCAGTTCTTC
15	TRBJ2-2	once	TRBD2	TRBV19	CASSAGLGNTGELFF	TGTGCCAGTAGTGCGGGACTAGGGAACACCGGGGAGCTGTTTTTT
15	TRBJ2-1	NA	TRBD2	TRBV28	CASSLSPTGRDEQFF	TGTGCCAGCAGTTTAAGCCCGACGGGGAGGGATGAGCAGTTCTTC
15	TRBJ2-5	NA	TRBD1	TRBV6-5	CASSYMGTAQGPQYF	TGTGCCAGCAGTTACATGGGGACAGCCCAAGGGCCCCAGTACTTC
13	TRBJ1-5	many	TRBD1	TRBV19	CASTGGYNQPQHF	TGTGCCAGTACAGGGGGCTATAATCAGCCCCAGCATTTT
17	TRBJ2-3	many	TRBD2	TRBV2	CASRAGLAGDHTDTQYF	TGTGCCAGCAGGGCAGGACTAGCGGGGGATCACACAGATACGCAGTATTTT
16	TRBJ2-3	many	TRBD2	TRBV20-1	CSARALTSGTTDTQYF	TGCAGTGCTAGAGCTCTGACTAGCGGGACTACAGATACGCAGTATTTT
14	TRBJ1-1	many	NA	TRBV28	CASSLVASTTEAFF	TGTGCCAGCAGTTTAGTCGCGTCCACCACTGAAGCTTTCTTT
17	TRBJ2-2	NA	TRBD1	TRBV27	CASSSGTVMGDTGELFF	TGTGCCAGCAGTTCCGGGACAGTGATGGGGGACACCGGGGAGCTGTTTTTT
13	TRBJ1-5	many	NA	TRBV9	CASSEGYNQPQHF	TGTGCCAGCAGCGAGGGTTACAATCAGCCCCAGCATTTT
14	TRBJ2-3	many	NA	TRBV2	CASSEGSSTDTQYF	TGTGCCAGCAGTGAGGGCTCGAGCACAGATACGCAGTATTTT
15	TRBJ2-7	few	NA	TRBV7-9	CASSSERYNTYEQYF	TGTGCCAGCAGCTCCGAGAGGTATAACACTTACGAGCAGTACTTC
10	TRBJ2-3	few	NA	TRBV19	CATEEDTQYF	TGTGCCACCGAAGAAGATACGCAGTATTTT
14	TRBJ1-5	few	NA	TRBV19	CASSIWGTNQPQHF	TGTGCCAGTAGTATCTGGGGCACCAATCAGCCCCAGCATTTT
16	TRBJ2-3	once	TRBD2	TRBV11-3	CASSTRTSGVADTQYF	TGTGCCAGCAGCACCCGGACTAGCGGAGTCGCAGATACGCAGTATTTT
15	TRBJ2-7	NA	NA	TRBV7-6	CASSQDSTASYEQYF	TGTGCCAGCAGCCAAGACTCTACCGCCTCCTACGAGCAGTACTTC
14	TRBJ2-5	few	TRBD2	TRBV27	CASSPGLAAETQYF	TGTGCCAGCAGTCCGGGACTAGCTGCGGAGACCCAGTACTTC
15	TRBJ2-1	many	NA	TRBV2	CASSERTNSYNEQFF	TGTGCCAGCAGCGAAAGGACAAATTCCTACAATGAGCAGTTCTTC
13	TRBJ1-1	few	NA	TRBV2	CASGDRLNTEAFF	TGTGCCAGCGGAGACAGGCTCAACACTGAAGCTTTCTTT
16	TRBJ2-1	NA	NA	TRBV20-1	CSARYPDKSSYNEQFF	TGCAGTGCTAGATATCCCGACAAGAGCTCCTACAATGAGCAGTTCTTC
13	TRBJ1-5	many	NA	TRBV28	CAGGLHSNQPQHF	TGTGCCGGAGGTTTACATAGCAATCAGCCCCAGCATTTT
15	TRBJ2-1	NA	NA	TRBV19	CASSISSPSYNEQFF	TGTGCCAGTAGTATCTCTAGCCCCTCCTACAATGAGCAGTTCTTC
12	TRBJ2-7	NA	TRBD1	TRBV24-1	CATSEPTGEQYF	TGTGCCACCAGTGAGCCGACAGGGGAGCAGTACTTC
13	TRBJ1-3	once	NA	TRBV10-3	CAIGEGSGNTIYF	TGTGCCATCGGGGAGGGCTCTGGAAACACCATATATTTT
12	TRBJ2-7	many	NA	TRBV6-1	CASSERYSEQYF	TGTGCCAGCAGTGAAAGGTACTCCGAGCAGTACTTC
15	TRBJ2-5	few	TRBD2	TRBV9	CASSPGGGRRETQYF	TGTGCCAGCAGCCCCGGGGGCGGGAGGAGGGAGACCCAGTACTTC
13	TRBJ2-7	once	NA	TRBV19	CASSIGDSYEQYF	TGTGCCAGTAGTATCGGGGACTCCTACGAGCAGTACTTC
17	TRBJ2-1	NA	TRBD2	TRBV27	CASSLLSPSGSYNEQFF	TGTGCCAGCAGCTTACTCTCCCCTAGCGGATCCTACAATGAGCAGTTCTTC
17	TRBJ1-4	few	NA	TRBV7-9	CASSTVRVGATNEKLFF	TGTGCCAGCAGCACGGTTAGGGTCGGTGCTACTAATGAAAAACTGTTTTTT
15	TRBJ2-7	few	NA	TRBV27	CASSTTGMGDYEQYF	TGTGCCAGCAGTACCACGGGCATGGGGGATTACGAGCAGTACTTC
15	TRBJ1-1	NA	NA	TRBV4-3	CASSQAVGEGTEAVF	NA
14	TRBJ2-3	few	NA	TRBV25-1	CASSVWTGTDTQYF	TGTGCCAGCAGTGTATGGACAGGCACAGATACGCAGTATTTT
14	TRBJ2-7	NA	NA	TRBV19	CASCRSFSDYEQYF	TGTGCCAGTTGCCGATCCTTTTCCGACTACGAGCAGTACTTC
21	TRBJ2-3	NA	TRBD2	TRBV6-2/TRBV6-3	CASSYGPAASGGAVSTDTQYF	TGTGCCAGCAGTTACGGGCCTGCGGCTAGCGGGGGGGCGGTGAGCACAGATACGCAGTATTTT
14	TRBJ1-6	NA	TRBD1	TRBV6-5	CASSNRGINSPLHF	TGTGCCAGCAGCAACAGGGGTATTAATTCACCCCTCCACTTT
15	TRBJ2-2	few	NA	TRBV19	CASSIDMGDTGELFF	TGTGCCAGTAGTATAGATATGGGGGACACCGGGGAGCTGTTTTTT
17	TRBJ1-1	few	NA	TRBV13	CASSFIGAGTMNTEAFF	TGTGCCAGCAGCTTTATTGGGGCAGGGACCATGAACACTGAAGCTTTCTTT